This record looks at one T cell receptor beta chain sequence and its context. This sample was included in a study of blood T cell repertoires in COVID-19. Methods used by the authors: Reference gene primer amplification yielded estimated nucleated cell counts. The method was immunoSEQ multiplex PCR; TCRdb's version includes in-frame clones alone and lacks a portion of them. The D gene and trimming were derived from the DNA, and the V and J assignments and clone size from that table. This table holds approximately 130,000 clones, roughly 90% found once. The CDR3 spans 14 residues. V dropped 2 bases and J dropped 6 bases, with 10 bases sitting between them. The V gene's germline CDR1 is SGHTA and CDR2 FQGNSA.

The origin of this receptor is a man in his fifties or sixties with acute or convalescent COVID-19. The sample comprised peripheral blood. This rearrangement joins TRBV7-2 to TRBJ2-2; possible D gene TRBD1, 6 bases. For the CDR3, the DNA is TGTGCCAGCAGCTTACGCAGGGGTTCCGGGGAGCTGTTTTTT. As protein: CASSLRRGSGELFF. The full variable domain, with the rest looked up from reference TRBV7-2 and TRBJ2-2, is GAGVSQSPSNKVTEKGKDVELRCDPISGHTALYWYRQSLGQGLEFLIYFQGNSAPDKSGLPSDRFSAERTGGSVSTLTIQRTQQEDSAVYLCASSLRRGSGELFFGEGSRLTVL.